The 27 T cell receptor beta chains given below trace back to one sample, sequenced in a study of shared clonotypes between healthy human individuals. TCRdb keeps only in-frame clones here, not all; method: immunoSEQ multiplex PCR. The table lists approximately 98,000 clones, about 71% of them singletons. Sequencing input: memory CD8+ T cells sorted from blood. As for subset: CD45RO+ cells pooled with CCR7-negative TemRA cells. Receptors originate from a woman aged 25-40 years in good health.

This clone was seen a few times. The CDR3 coding sequence is TGTGCCAGCAGTGAAGCGCTTCGGGAGACCCAGTACTTC. This codes for CASSEALRETQYF. The chain is built from TRBV2 and TRBJ2-5; D ambiguous. Trimming cost V 0 bases and J 5 bases, with 7 bases left between them. The germline V gene encodes CDR1 SNHLY and CDR2 FYNNEI. The CDR3 covers 13 residues.

The CDR3 reads CASSQDRWGKARDEQYF. In DNA, the CDR3 is TGTGCCAGCAGCCAAGATCGGTGGGGGAAGGCCCGGGACGAGCAGTACTTC. This chain joins TRBV4-2 and TRBJ2-7; D tentatively reads TRBD1 or TRBD2 (5 bases each). This CDR3 spans 17 amino acids. Germline lookup yields CDR1 LGHNA and CDR2 YNFKEQ. V shed 0 bases and J shed 5 bases, with 20 bases lying between them.

The rearrangement uses TRBV4-2 and TRBJ2-1, with TRBD2 matching 12 bases. Germline V lookup: CDR1 LGHNA, CDR2 YNFKEQ. The ends lost 0 bases at V and 3 bases at J; junction bases unmatched: 12. The CDR3 is 20 residues long. CDR3 sequence: CASSQDPWLAGGRVYNEQFF. CDR3 nucleotide sequence: TGTGCCAGCAGCCAAGATCCCTGGCTAGCGGGAGGGAGGGTCTACAATGAGCAGTTCTTC.

This clone was seen ten or more times. This chain joins TRBV6-5 and TRBJ2-1, with D possibly being TRBD2 (5 bases). Trimming took 2 bases from V and 9 from J, leaving 11 bases between them. Germline-derived CDR1 and CDR2 are MNHEY and SVGAGI. This CDR3 region has 13 residues. The DNA of the CDR3 is TGTGCCAGCAGTTACGGAGGACTTAGTGAGCAGTTCTTC. Translating gives CASSYGGLSEQFF.

The chain links TRBV11-2 to TRBJ2-5, with D unresolved. The end of the DNA is better explained by TRBJ2-7, so the J call may be wrong. This CDR3 contains 14 residues. Germline assignment: CDR1 SGHAT and CDR2 FQNNGV. CDR3 in DNA: TGTGCCAGCAGCTTTGGTAGCAGGATCTACGAGCAGTACTTC. This encodes CASSFGSRIYEQYF.

This clone was picked up one time. V usage is TRBV4-1 and J usage is TRBJ2-1; 11 bases fit TRBD2. Looked up from germline, CDR1 is MGHRA and CDR2 is YSYEKL. CDR3 length: 17 residues. The J segment lost 6 bases and the V segment lost 0 bases, leaving 7 bases of the junction unmatched. CDR3 in DNA: TGCGCCAGCAGCCAAGAAGGGTGGCTAGCGGGAGGCAATGAGCAGTTCTTC. Residues: CASSQEGWLAGGNEQFF.

This clone was detected a few times. The J gene is TRBJ2-1, the V gene TRBV5-4; 8 nucleotides line up with TRBD2. Germline CDR1 SGHNT, CDR2 YYREEE (reference sequence). J was trimmed by 6 bases and V by 3 bases; bases with no gene match: 8. This CDR3 spans 15 amino acids. DNA for the CDR3: TGTGCCAGCAGCTGGGGACTAGATAACCCCAATGAGCAGTTCTTC. It codes for CASSWGLDNPNEQFF.

Written as DNA, the CDR3 is TGTGCCACCAGCAGAGACCGGACACGTCGGTACGAGCAGTACTTC. It yields the protein CATSRDRTRRYEQYF. The chain joins TRBV15 to TRBJ2-7; TRBD1 might be the D (5 bases). V lost 0 bases to trimming and J lost 4 bases, with 13 bases between them. CDR1 and CDR2 (germline): LNHNV, YYDKDF (reference sequence). The CDR3 is 15 residues long.

This clone was observed a few times. The chain employs TRBV6-1 and TRBJ1-1; no clear D gene. Germline values: CDR1 MNHNS, CDR2 SASEGT. With 1 base removed from V and 10 bases from J, the gap between germline ends came to 7 bases. This CDR3 region has 11 residues. The CDR3 protein is CASSEDAVAFF. DNA for the CDR3: TGTGCCAGCAGTGAAGATGCTGTAGCTTTCTTT.

The J gene is TRBJ2-7, the V gene TRBV5-8; D remains unclear. The CDR3 runs to 12 residues. Germline assignment: CDR1 SGHTS and CDR2 YDEGEE. The V gene lost 6 bases and the J gene lost 6 bases, with 13 bases spanning the gap. The CDR3 is CASKAYDGEQYF. The CDR3 nucleotides are TGTGCCAGCAAGGCCTATGACGGCGAGCAGTACTTC.

This clone turned up a few times. The same CDR3 arises from other DNA sequences in this sample as well. The chain uses TRBV7-9 and TRBJ2-7, with D uncertain. V dropped 1 base and J dropped 4 bases, with 5 bases sitting between them. The CDR3 has 12 residues. Germline CDR1 is SEHNR and CDR2 is FQNEAQ (reference sequence). CDR3 residues: CASSLDAYEQYF. The CDR3 DNA reads as TGTGCCAGCAGCTTAGACGCGTACGAGCAGTACTTC.

This clone has more than one count but fewer than ten. A read error may produce the germline difference seen at one junction end. This rearrangement joins TRBV19 to TRBJ2-7, with 7 positions matching TRBD1. This CDR3 is built from 12 residues. Germline CDR1 and CDR2: LNHDA and SQIVND (reference sequence). CDR3 nucleotide sequence: TGTGCCAGTAGTATATGGGGACAGCGACCCTCCTTC. Amino acids: CASSIWGQRPSF.

The chain carries TRBV7-8 and TRBJ2-7; D is possibly TRBD2 (5 bases). The V end was cut by 1 base, the J end by 6 bases, with 16 bases between. Germline lookup yields CDR1 SGHVS and CDR2 FQNEAQ. This CDR3 region has 15 residues. CDR3 protein: CASSLVPAGWFEQYF. CDR3 DNA: TGTGCCAGCAGCTTAGTCCCGGCGGGTTGGTTCGAGCAGTACTTC.

This clone was observed a handful of times. The V call is TRBV7-2, the J call TRBJ1-2, with no clear D. CDR1 is SGHTA and CDR2 is FQGNSA in the germline V gene. CDR3 length: 14 amino acids. The V and J ends lost 4 bases and 4 bases respectively, with 13 bases between them. Written as DNA, the CDR3 is TGTGCCAGCAGCTCAACACCCCCGGCCTATGGCTACACCTTC. Translating it yields CASSSTPPAYGYTF.

The V call is TRBV19, the J call TRBJ2-1, with 8 bases that match TRBD2. The CDR3 sequence is 14 residues long. The V gene's germline CDR1 is LNHDA and CDR2 SQIVND (reference sequence). V trimming: 3 bases; J trimming: 10 bases; junction bases outside the gene matches: 8. The CDR3 DNA sequence: TGTGCCAGTAGTATGGGAGCGGGGGCCGGAGAGCAGTTCTTC. Its translation: CASSMGAGAGEQFF.

The V and J genes are TRBV2 and TRBJ2-2; 13 bases line up with TRBD2. Trimming cost V 9 bases and J 5 bases; bases outside gene matches: 15. CDR3 length: 18 amino acids. Germline-derived CDR1 and CDR2 are SNHLY and FYNNEI. Here the CDR3 DNA reads TGTGCCAGGGAGGGGACTAGCGGGAACAAACGGTGGACCGGGGAGCTGTTTTTT. The encoded protein is CAREGTSGNKRWTGELFF. The variable domain in full, completed from reference TRBV2 and TRBJ2-2, reads EPEVTQTPSHQVTQMGQEVILRCVPISNHLYFYWYRQILGQKVEFLVSFYNNEISEKSEIFDDQFSVERPDGSNFTLKIRSTKLEDSAMYFCAREGTSGNKRWTGELFFGEGSRLTVL.

V gene TRBV7-5 combines with J gene TRBJ2-7; the DNA was not compared with TRBD1, the D call given in the table. TRBV7-5 represents a pseudogene. CDR3 length: 15 residues. CDR3 sequence reads: CVRTVLRGPTYEQYF. DNA of the CDR3: TGTGTCAGAACCGTACTAAGGGGGCCAACCTACGAGCAGTACTTC.

The chain couples TRBV6-1 to TRBJ2-7; TRBD2 matches 7 bases. The CDR3 length is 14 residues. The germline V gene has CDR1 MNHNS and CDR2 SASEGT. Trimming at V came to 1 base and at J to 3 bases, leaving 3 bases not matched to a gene. The CDR3 DNA sequence: TGTGCCAGCAGTGAAGGTAGCGGGTTCTACGAGCAGTACTTC. As protein: CASSEGSGFYEQYF.

The chain carries TRBV11-3 and TRBJ1-5; D is ambiguous. This CDR3 is 16 amino acids long. Germline V gene data show CDR1 as SGHNT and CDR2 as YENEEA. With 1 base removed from V and 0 bases from J, the gap between germline ends came to 10 bases. Here the CDR3 DNA reads TGTGCCAGCAGCTTAGGGTACACATATAGCAATCAGCCCCAGCATTTT. Translating gives CASSLGYTYSNQPQHF.

V and J are TRBV11-3 and TRBJ2-7, with TRBD1 as a possible D gene (5 bases). The V gene lost 2 bases and the J gene lost 6 bases, with 8 bases spanning the gap. Looked up from germline, CDR1 is SGHNT and CDR2 is YENEEA. This CDR3 contains 12 residues. The CDR3 sequence is CASSLTGSEQYF. The CDR3 DNA follows: TGTGCCAGCAGCTTAACAGGAAGCGAGCAGTACTTC.

This rearrangement joins TRBV29-1 to TRBJ2-3; D remains unclear. From germline, CDR1 is SQVTM and CDR2 ANQGSEA. V lost 1 base and J 0 bases, leaving 17 bases between the germline ends. The CDR3 is made up of 17 amino acids. CDR3 residues: CSVEANPSGVSTDTQYF. As DNA, the CDR3 is TGCAGCGTTGAAGCTAACCCCAGTGGGGTTAGCACAGATACGCAGTATTTT.

This clone was observed many times. The chain couples TRBV6-4 to TRBJ2-1; TRBD2 agrees at 8 bases. Germline V gene lookup returns CDR1 MRHNA and CDR2 SNTAGT. V was clipped by 8 bases and J by 8 bases; unmatched bases: 11. The CDR3 spans 14 residues. The CDR3 nucleotides read TGTGCCAGCGCTCCGGGACTAGATGAGGATGAGCAGTTCTTC. Its translation: CASAPGLDEDEQFF.

This clone has a handful of counts. The chain couples TRBV5-4 to TRBJ2-2; D is uncertain. This CDR3 has 13 amino acids. Trimming took 2 bases from V and 1 from J, leaving 3 bases between them. CDR1 is SGHNT and CDR2 is YYREEE in the germline V gene (reference sequence). This CDR3 reads CASSFKNTGELFF. The CDR3 region has the DNA TGTGCCAGCAGCTTTAAGAACACCGGGGAGCTGTTTTTT.

The chain uses TRBV7-9 and TRBJ1-1, with a tentative D call TRBD1 (6 bases). The CDR3 is 16 residues long. V gave up 3 bases and J gave up 6 bases, with 20 bases separating them. CDR1 is SEHNR and CDR2 is FQNEAQ in the germline V gene (reference sequence). CDR3 bases: TGTGCCAGCAGCTTTACCGGACAGCCCCTACCCCCTGAAGCTTTCTTT. As protein: CASSFTGQPLPPEAFF.

This clone has a handful of counts. The genes are TRBV7-6 and TRBJ2-7, with D unresolved. Germline CDR1 and CDR2: SGHVS and FNYEAQ. V gave up 1 base and J gave up 5 bases, with 18 bases separating them. The CDR3 sequence is 16 residues long. The CDR3 is CASSLGGSDSGNEQYF. CDR3 bases: TGTGCCAGCAGCTTAGGTGGATCCGACTCTGGGAACGAGCAGTACTTC. Complete variable domain (other parts from reference TRBV7-6 and TRBJ2-7): GAGVSQSPRYKVTKRGQDVALRCDPISGHVSLYWYRQALGQGPEFLTYFNYEAQQDKSGLPNDRFSAERPEGSISTLTIQRTEQRDSAMYRCASSLGGSDSGNEQYFGPGTRLTVT.

This chain uses TRBV4-2 with TRBJ2-7; perhaps D is TRBD1 or TRBD2 (5 bases each). Between the trimmed V and J ends, which lost 4 bases and 2 bases, there was a span of 9 bases. This CDR3 has 13 residues. The germline gives CDR1 LGHNA, CDR2 YNFKEQ. The CDR3 spells CASSRDVPYEQYF. CDR3 nucleotides: TGTGCCAGCAGCCGGGACGTCCCCTACGAGCAGTACTTC.

This chain uses TRBV30 with TRBJ1-2; the D is unclear. Trimming stripped 3 bases from V and 5 bases from J, with 10 bases between. This CDR3 region has 12 residues. Germline values: CDR1 GTSNPN, CDR2 SVGIG (reference sequence). The CDR3: CAWRSESYGYTF. The CDR3 nucleotides are TGTGCCTGGAGGTCGGAGAGTTATGGCTACACCTTC.